The 6 T cell receptor beta chains below come from one sample, sequenced in a study of Graves' ophthalmopathy and Graves' hyperthyroidism. RNA transcripts served as template for amplifying TCR beta CDR3 sequences. Investigators did first-round RT-PCR with HTBI primers, then second-round multiplex PCR. A single record per CDR3 protein comes from TCRdb applying MiXCR to the multiplex PCR reads. The table lists around 520,000 distinct CDR3 sequences, under 45% of them singletons, with 4% to 5% in the top ten. Material: peripheral blood or thyroid tissue (not recorded which). The source of these receptors is an adult man with Graves' hyperthyroidism.

The chain employs TRBV2 and TRBJ2-7; tentative D call: TRBD2 (5 bases). Germline V lookup: CDR1 SNHLY, CDR2 FYNNEI. CDR3 length equals 14 residues. The germline V and J ends were trimmed by 1 base and 7 bases, with 14 bases remaining between them. CDR3 in amino acids: CASSEVVGGGEQYF. The CDR3 nucleotides are TGTGCCAGCAGTGAAGTCGTTGGAGGCGGAGAGCAGTACTTC.

As regards this clonotype: The junction and the germline gene differ at one end; a read error may be behind it. The chain uses TRBV7-3 and TRBJ2-7; 14 bases align to TRBD2. From germline, CDR1 is SGHTA and CDR2 FQGTGA. CDR3 length: 15 residues. In DNA, the CDR3 is TGTGCCAGCAGCTCGGGACTAGCGGGAGACGATGAGCAGCTCTTC. Translating gives CASSSGLAGDDEQLF.

This clonotype appeared many times. The chain employs TRBV20-1 and TRBJ1-1; 10 bases fit TRBD1. Germline V CDR1 and CDR2: DFQATT, SNEGSKA (reference sequence). After removal of 7 bases from V and 7 bases from J, the junction contained 12 bases not matched to a gene. CDR3 length: 14 residues. DNA for the CDR3: TGCAGTGTCTTTTTGACAGGGGGCTTAAATGAAGCTTTCTTT. Its protein is CSVFLTGGLNEAFF.

This clonotype was detected ten times or more. Sequence at one end of the junction differs from germline and may be a read error. This sequence joins TRBV6-5 and TRBJ2-7; no reliable D call. The germline V gene encodes CDR1 MNHEY and CDR2 SVGAGI. The CDR3 spans 13 residues. CDR3 sequence reads: CASSYSGQYEQYF. In DNA form, the CDR3 reads TGTGCCAGCAGCTACTCGGGCCAATACGAGCAGTACTTC.

This clonotype was detected a few times. The V call is TRBV19, the J call TRBJ2-1; D uncertain. V was cut by 5 bases and J by 8 bases, with 10 bases left in between. This CDR3 is built from 12 residues. CDR1 LNHDA and CDR2 SQIVND come from the germline V gene (reference sequence). The CDR3, as DNA: TGTGCCAGTAGTCAAGGGAACGATGAGCAGTTCTTC. It yields the protein CASSQGNDEQFF.

There are a few counts of this clonotype. The chain has TRBV5-6 and TRBJ2-7, with D unclear. The CDR3 totals 14 residues. Germline-derived CDR1 and CDR2 are SGHDT and YYEEEE. Trimming shortened V by 2 bases and J by 4 bases, and 13 bases separated the two germline ends. CDR3 amino acids: CASSFARVGYEQYF. DNA for the CDR3: TGTGCCAGCAGCTTCGCTAGGGTAGGGTACGAGCAGTACTTC. The full variable domain, its missing parts supplied by reference TRBV5-6 and TRBJ2-7, is DAGVTQSPTHLIKTRGQQVTLRCSPKSGHDTVSWYQQALGQGPQFIFQYYEEEERQRGNFPDRFSGHQFPNYSSELNVNALLLGDSALYLCASSFARVGYEQYFGPGTRLTVT.